The source of this T cell receptor beta chain is a study of T cells after yellow fever vaccination (dated by TCRdb to between 2018 and 2020). Regarding the research as a whole: The SMART-Seq v4 Ultra Low Input RNA kit was used to prepare libraries from fractions with low cell numbers. Blood was drawn at multiple timepoints before and after primary and secondary immunization, with bulk PBMC replicates and cell subsets isolated. Two healthy male donors, one aged 18 to 30 and one aged 30 to 40 years, made up the cohort. To track T-cell clones before and after primary and booster YFV17D yellow fever vaccination, bulk TCR alpha and beta repertoires were sequenced longitudinally. Study-wide conclusions, independent of this receptor: Because abundant contaminating clonotypes from the bulk population could be contained in FACS-sorted repertoires, computational filtering was required. The secondary T-cell response was found to be weaker but faster than the primary response, with a peak reached on day 5 rather than on day 15. Because only a couple of donors were included in the study, the extent to which the findings can be generalized is limited. A small fraction of clonotypes showed up in both the CD4 and CD8 compartments, probably as a result of convergent recombination. After the booster, most of the clones that had expanded following primary vaccination were detected again (around 95% of CD4 and around nine tenths of CD8), which suggests that memory was broadly maintained.

The label giving this sample's treatment or condition can be read as: live attenuated yellow fever vaccine strain. Two biological replicates of bulk PBMCs were collected at each blood-draw timepoint. PBMCs were isolated from peripheral blood using a standard Ficoll-Paque protocol. TriZol was used to extract RNA from bulk PBMCs, CD4 and CD8 fractions, and dextramer-positive and dextramer-negative fractions. The sequencing machine was an Illumina NovaSeq 6000. TCR cDNA was synthesized by 5'RACE template switching, through which a universal primer site and unique molecular identifiers were introduced. Priming for cDNA synthesis came from both the TCR alpha and TCR beta constant segments. Library amplification involved two PCR steps, and the second step added sample barcodes and sequencing adapters. Sequencing of libraries was performed on Illumina HiSeq 2500 (2x100 bp) or NovaSeq (2x150 bp). The original methods were these. MIGEC handled demultiplexing of reads and collapsing into UMI consensus sequences, while MiXCR performed V(D)J alignment. Using edgeR on replicate PBMC samples, clonotypes were called vaccine-responding if FDR was below 0.01 and the log2 fold change was above 5 up to day 15. Bulk clonotypes were assigned CD4 or CD8 identity according to which sequenced CD4 or CD8 repertoire held them at higher abundance. In TCRdb, the public reads were trimmed at Q25 with fastp and aligned with MiXCR, with productive beta chains retained. Merged by CDR3 protein, the rows form single entries marked with the most common genes and DNA. The V and J calls reflect TCRdb's pipeline rather than the authors' work. The sample table lists 300,000 to 350,000 distinct CDR3 sequences, 3.5% to 4.5% of them with a count of one. Roughly a fifth of the sample belongs to the ten largest clones.

Sequences KGHSH (CDR1) and LQKENI (CDR2) are obtained from the germline V gene. V gives up 0 bases and J gives up 2 bases, and the segment between their germline ends measures 11 bases. The CDR3 spans 16 residues, from the cysteine through the phenylalanine. Just CDR3 DNA is preserved here, 48 bases in frame from base 1. This clonotype has only a few counts. Its antigen is still unknown. One base away there is no much larger clone; base qualities are not given. Recombination joined TRBV18 with TRBJ2-1; the D segment is perhaps TRBD1 or TRBD2, each sharing 5 matched bases. Sequencing used PBMCs, obtained 15 days after the yellow fever booster vaccination. This clonotype was sampled from a man younger than 35 who received the YFV17D yellow fever vaccine. The base sequence is TGTGCCAGCTCACCACCGTCCCGAGGGGCCTACAATGAGCAGTTCTTC. It translates as CASSPPSRGAYNEQFF.